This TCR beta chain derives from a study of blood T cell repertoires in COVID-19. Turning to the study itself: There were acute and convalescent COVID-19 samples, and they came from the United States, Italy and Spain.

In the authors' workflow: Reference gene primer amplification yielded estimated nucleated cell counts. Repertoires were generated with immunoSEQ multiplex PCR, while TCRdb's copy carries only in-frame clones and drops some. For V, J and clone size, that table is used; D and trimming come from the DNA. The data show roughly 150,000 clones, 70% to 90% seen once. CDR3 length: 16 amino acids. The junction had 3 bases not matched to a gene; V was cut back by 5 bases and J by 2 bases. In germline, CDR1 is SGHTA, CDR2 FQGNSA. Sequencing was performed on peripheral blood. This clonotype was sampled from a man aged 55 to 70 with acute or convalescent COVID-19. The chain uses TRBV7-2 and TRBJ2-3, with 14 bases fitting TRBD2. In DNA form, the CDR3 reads TGTGCCAGCAGCCCGGGACTAGCGGGGGTCACAGATACGCAGTATTTT. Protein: CASSPGLAGVTDTQYF.